These 3 T cell receptor beta chains originate from one sample sequenced in a study of low-dose radiotherapy and immunotherapy resistance in tumors. Noted time point: after trial treatment. Noted treatment: LDRT plus nivolumab, ipilimumab, low-dose cyclophosphamide and aspirin (RACIN trial). Priming of first-strand cDNA relied on TRAV- and TRBV-specific primers (covering alpha and beta chains). PCR amplification of the TCRs was performed with Phusion for 20 PCR cycles, and it relied on a constant-region primer together with a V-primer adapter. MiXCR, applied by TCRdb to the reads, yields one record per CDR3 protein. Here the sample spans around 84,000 distinct CDR3 sequences, about a sixth being singletons. Specimen: PBMCs, collected after low-dose radiotherapy plus immunotherapy. The receptors stem from a male donor with prostate cancer.

Ten or more counts support this clonotype. The V gene is TRBV7-9, the J gene TRBJ2-1; 7 bases agree with TRBD2. CDR3 length equals 13 residues. Germline trimming cut 11 bases from V and 5 bases from J; bases unmatched to any gene: 9. Germline assignment: CDR1 SEHNR and CDR2 FQNEAQ (reference sequence). The DNA for the CDR3 is TGTGCCGTTGCGGGGGAAGCCCACAATGAGCAGTTCTTC. Translated: CAVAGEAHNEQFF.

Many counts were recorded for this clonotype. The rearrangement links TRBV10-3 to TRBJ1-1; the match to TRBD1 covers 11 bases. The V gene's germline CDR1 is ENHRY and CDR2 SYGVKD. Losses at the gene ends were 3 bases for V and 0 bases for J; bases not matched to a gene: 9. There are 18 residues in the CDR3. DNA of the CDR3: TGTGCCATCAGTGACCCTAGGGGGACAGGGGGTGTGAACACTGAAGCTTTCTTT. As protein: CAISDPRGTGGVNTEAFF.

This clonotype has ten or more counts. The V call is TRBV7-9, the J call TRBJ2-3; 7 bases are a match to TRBD1. Germline lookup yields CDR1 SEHNR and CDR2 FQNEAQ (reference sequence). Trimming removed 6 bases from V and 4 bases from J; junction bases left unmatched: 16. The CDR3 spans 17 residues. CDR3 loop: CASRGVTVGTVSDTQYF. CDR3 bases: TGTGCCAGCAGGGGCGTCACGGTAGGGACAGTTTCAGATACGCAGTATTTT. Full variable domain (outside the CDR3, taken from reference TRBV7-9 and TRBJ2-3): DTGVSQNPRHKITKRGQNVTFRCDPISEHNRLYWYRQTLGQGPEFLTYFQNEAQLEKSRLLSDRFSAERPKGSFSTLEIQRTEQGDSAMYLCASRGVTVGTVSDTQYFGPGTRLTVL.